This paragraph covers one T cell receptor (beta chain) sequence. Antigen unknown. Healthy donors of bone marrow made up the group. CDR1 is SGHTA, CDR2 FQGNSA, per germline. The V gene lost 1 base and the J gene lost 9 bases, with 15 bases spanning the gap. The CDR3 loop spans 14 amino acids. This sample was included in a study of cytomegalovirus exposure and HLA in healthy donors. 13 Jbeta primers and 60 Vbeta primers were used for the PCR. In the authors' workflow: A later analysis counted approximately 80 million unique TCR beta chains, some 11 million shared. Sequencing was performed with immunoSEQ multiplex PCR; in TCRdb, only in-frame clones are kept and a portion is missing. The DNA gave D and trimming, while V, J and clone size come from that table. This listing includes about 54,000 clones. Study-level points and caveats: HLA allele associations emerged for roughly 16,000 TCR beta sequences in a later analysis, at 0.05 false discovery rate.

The J gene is TRBJ1-1, the V gene TRBV7-2, with D uncertain. This TCR was sampled from a woman between 40 and 50 years old in good health and CMV-seronegative. The sequenced sample was PBMCs. The DNA for the CDR3 is TGTGCCAGCAGCTTAGATAAGGCAGGTCGGAAAGCTTTCTTT. Amino acids: CASSLDKAGRKAFF.